These 5 T cell receptor beta chains originate from one sample sequenced in a study of T cell repertoires in cytomegalovirus infection. The antigens these receptors bind are not known. TCRdb reanalysed the reads using MiXCR and keeps one entry per CDR3 protein. Of roughly 800,000 distinct CDR3 sequences in the sample, approximately 32% are singletons; the top ten hold 10% to 15%. The specimen was cultured CD8+ T cells from PBMCs, collected from culture after CMV antigen stimulation. The receptors here all came from a human donor in good health (CMV status not recorded). Some clones in this sample may be carry-over from other donors' samples.

The chain recombines TRBV7-8 with TRBJ1-2, with D unclear. Germline CDR1 SGHVS, CDR2 FQNEAQ. V lost 4 bases and J 3 bases, leaving 6 bases between the germline ends. This CDR3 comprises 12 residues. For the CDR3, the DNA is TGTGCCAGCAGCTCTATGGACTATGGCTACACCTTC. Protein: CASSSMDYGYTF.

The chain couples TRBV12-3 or TRBV12-4 to TRBJ2-7; D not resolved. Trimming pared 3 bases from V and 4 bases from J, leaving 7 bases between. This CDR3 contains 12 residues. CDR3 sequence: CASSFGNYEQYF. For the CDR3, the DNA is TGTGCCAGCAGTTTCGGAAATTACGAGCAGTACTTC.

This clonotype was counted only a few times. V usage is TRBV7-9 and J usage is TRBJ1-1; D might be TRBD1 (6 bases). The CDR3 totals 15 residues. Germline V gives CDR1 SEHNR, CDR2 FQNEAQ (reference sequence). With 4 bases removed from V and 3 bases from J, the gap between germline ends came to 15 bases. CDR3 loop: CASSSHTRGDTEAFF. The CDR3 bases are TGTGCCAGCAGCTCCCACACCAGGGGTGACACTGAAGCTTTCTTT.

This clonotype was detected many times. The rearrangement joins TRBV7-2 to TRBJ2-3; a possible D gene is TRBD2 (7 bases). This CDR3 has 17 amino acids. Germline loops: CDR1 SGHTA, CDR2 FQGNSA. Trimming left V 3 bases short and J 7 bases short, with 23 bases between. The CDR3 sequence: CASSFISMGGQWNTQYF. CDR3 coding DNA: TGTGCCAGCAGCTTCATAAGCATGGGGGGGCAGTGGAATACGCAGTATTTT.

The V gene is TRBV5-6, the J gene TRBJ2-3, with D possibly being TRBD1 or TRBD2 (5 bases each). Trimming took off 3 bases at V and 8 bases at J, with 22 bases between the two ends. Germline assignment: CDR1 SGHDT and CDR2 YYEEEE. The CDR3 is 16 amino acids. CDR3 DNA sequence: TGTGCCAGCAGCTCACGAGGGACCTCTTGGCGAGGTACGCAGTATTTT. Its protein is CASSSRGTSWRGTQYF.